The rows below give T cell receptor beta chains drawn from one sample of a study of cytomegalovirus exposure and HLA in healthy donors. TCRdb's table, derived via immunoSEQ multiplex PCR, lists solely in-frame clones and lacks some. The table records some 110,000 clones, roughly 86% of them present only once. The specimen sequenced was PBMCs. These receptor sequences come from a man aged 18 to 35 in good health and CMV-seronegative. Each CDR3 is given with its conserved first and last residue. The D gene is left open where the match is weak. Expanded clones get a size class; other rows say once, few or many, or leave the size out.

D,J,size,V,DNA,CDR3
NA,TRBJ2-7,NA,TRBV29-1,TGCAGCGGCGGACTAAGCTCCTACGAGCAGTACTTC,CSGGLSSYEQYF
NA,TRBJ2-1,NA,TRBV7-6,TGTGCCAGCAGCCCTAATAGCGACGGAACCTACAATGAGCAGTTCTTC,CASSPNSDGTYNEQFF
NA,TRBJ2-1,NA,TRBV7-2,TGTGCCAGCAGCCTCGACAACATCAATGAGCAGTTCTTC,CASSLDNINEQFF
NA,TRBJ2-2,few,TRBV7-2,TGTGCCAGCAGCCCCCTTCTCGTACAGAGATTGAACACCGGGGAGCTGTTTTTT,CASSPLLVQRLNTGELFF
NA,TRBJ1-1,NA,TRBV5-1,TGCGCCAGCAGCTTGGTGAGGGATCGAAACACTGAAGCTTTCTTT,CASSLVRDRNTEAFF
NA,TRBJ1-4,NA,TRBV7-2,TGTGCCAGCAGTAAAGGGACAAGGGGCGAAAAACTGTTTTTT,CASSKGTRGEKLFF
NA,TRBJ1-2,NA,TRBV27,TGTGCCAGCAGTCCCTCAGGCTATGGCTACACCTTC,CASSPSGYGYTF
NA,TRBJ1-3,NA,TRBV19,TGTGCCAGTAGTTCCGGAGGCCCGAGCAGCTCTGGAAACACCATATATTTT,CASSSGGPSSSGNTIYF
NA,TRBJ1-1,NA,TRBV5-1,TGCGCCAGCGGCCCAGGGATAACTGAAGCTTTCTTT,CASGPGITEAFF
NA,TRBJ1-1,NA,TRBV10-3,TGTGCCTCCGCTCTGGCCGCCAACACTGAAGCTTTCTTT,CASALAANTEAFF
TRBD1,TRBJ1-1,NA,TRBV2,TGTGCCAGCGGGGGACAGGGGAATGCTGAAGCTTTCTTT,CASGGQGNAEAFF
NA,TRBJ1-2,NA,TRBV27,TGTGCCACTACCGGGGGGGCCCCTAACTATGGCTACACCTTC,CATTGGAPNYGYTF
TRBD2,TRBJ2-1,NA,TRBV19,TGTGCCAGTAGTATAAGGCTAGCGGGTTACAATGAGCAGTTCTTC,CASSIRLAGYNEQFF
TRBD2,TRBJ2-7,NA,TRBV7-2,TGTGCCAGCAGCCAAAGGGGCGGGAGAACGGGGGAGCAGTACTTC,CASSQRGGRTGEQYF
NA,TRBJ1-5,NA,TRBV19,TGTGCCAGTTCGGGGAGAATTCAGCCCCAGCATTTT,CASSGRIQPQHF
TRBD1,TRBJ2-3,once,TRBV7-2,TGTGCCAGCAGCCGGGGACAGGGCCGGGAGCGTACGCAGTATTTT,CASSRGQGRERTQYF
TRBD1,TRBJ2-2,NA,TRBV5-1,TGCGCCAGCAGTTCTGCTCCTTCTGGGACAGCGAACACCGGGGAGCTGTTTTTT,CASSSAPSGTANTGELFF
TRBD1,TRBJ1-1,NA,TRBV19,TGTGCCAGTAGCCTAGGGACAGGGAGGGAAGTGAACACTGAAGCTTTCTTT,CASSLGTGREVNTEAFF
TRBD2,TRBJ2-1,NA,TRBV27,TGTGCCAGCAGCCACCGACTAGCGGGGACCTACAATGAGCAGTTCTTC,CASSHRLAGTYNEQFF
TRBD1,TRBJ1-4,NA,TRBV5-1,TGCGCCAGCAGCTTGTACCCTCACGGGACAGCAACTAATGAAAAACTGTTTTTT,CASSLYPHGTATNEKLFF
NA,TRBJ1-6,NA,TRBV30,TGTGCCTGGGCTACTTCGCAGGGAGGGTCCTATAATTCACCCCTCCACTTT,CAWATSQGGSYNSPLHF
NA,TRBJ1-1,NA,TRBV27,TGTGCCAGCAGACAGGAGAGGGGGAGGGCTGAAGCTTTCTTT,CASRQERGRAEAFF
TRBD1,TRBJ2-5,NA,TRBV7-9,TGTGCCAGCAGCTCCGATCTGGGACAGGGGCTTCAAGAGACCCAGTACTTC,CASSSDLGQGLQETQYF
NA,TRBJ2-7,NA,TRBV6-1,TGTGCCAGCAGTGAATCGCAGGGCTACACCTACGAGCAGTACTTC,CASSESQGYTYEQYF
TRBD1,TRBJ2-7,NA,TRBV6-5,TGTGCCAGCAGTTTCGGACAGGCTAGCTACGAGCAGTACTTC,CASSFGQASYEQYF
NA,TRBJ1-5,NA,TRBV19,TGTGCCAGTAGGGCAGTTAATCAGCCCCAGCATTTT,CASRAVNQPQHF
NA,TRBJ1-3,NA,TRBV5-1,TGCGCCAGCAGCTTGGGGACACTCTCTGGAAACACCATATATTTT,CASSLGTLSGNTIYF